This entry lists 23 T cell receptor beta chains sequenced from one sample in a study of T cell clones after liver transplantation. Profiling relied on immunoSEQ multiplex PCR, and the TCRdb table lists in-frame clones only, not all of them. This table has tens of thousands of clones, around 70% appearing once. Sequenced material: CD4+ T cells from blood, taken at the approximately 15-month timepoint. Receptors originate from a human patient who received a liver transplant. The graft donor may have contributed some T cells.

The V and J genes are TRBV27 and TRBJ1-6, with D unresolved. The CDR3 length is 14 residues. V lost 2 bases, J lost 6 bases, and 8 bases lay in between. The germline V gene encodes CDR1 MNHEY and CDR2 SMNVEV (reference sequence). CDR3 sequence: CASSLGFFNSPLHF. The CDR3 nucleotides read TGTGCCAGCAGTTTAGGGTTTTTTAATTCACCCCTCCACTTT.

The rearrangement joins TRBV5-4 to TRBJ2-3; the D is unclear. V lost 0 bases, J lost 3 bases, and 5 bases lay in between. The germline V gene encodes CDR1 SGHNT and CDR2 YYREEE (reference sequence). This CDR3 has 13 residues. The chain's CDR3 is CASSLGATDTQYF. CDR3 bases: TGTGCCAGCAGCTTGGGGGCAACAGATACGCAGTATTTT.

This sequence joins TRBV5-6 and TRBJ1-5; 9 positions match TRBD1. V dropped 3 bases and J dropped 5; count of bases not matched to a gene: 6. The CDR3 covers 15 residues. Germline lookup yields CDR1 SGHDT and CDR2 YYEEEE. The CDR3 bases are TGTGCCAGCAGCTGGACAGGGGCCGTGGATCAGCCCCAGCATTTT. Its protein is CASSWTGAVDQPQHF.

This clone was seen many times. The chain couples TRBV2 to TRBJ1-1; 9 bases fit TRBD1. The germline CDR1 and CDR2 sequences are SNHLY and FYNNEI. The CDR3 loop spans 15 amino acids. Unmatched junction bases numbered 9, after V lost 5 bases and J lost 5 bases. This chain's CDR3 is CASSKDRGSDTEAFF. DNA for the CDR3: TGTGCCAGCAGTAAAGACAGGGGGAGTGATACTGAAGCTTTCTTT.

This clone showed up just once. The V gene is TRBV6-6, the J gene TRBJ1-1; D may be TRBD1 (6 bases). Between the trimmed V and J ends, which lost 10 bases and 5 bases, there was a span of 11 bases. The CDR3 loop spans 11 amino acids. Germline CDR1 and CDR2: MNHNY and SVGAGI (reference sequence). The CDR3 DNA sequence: TGTGCCATCGATGACAGGACTGAAGCTTTCTTT. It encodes CAIDDRTEAFF.

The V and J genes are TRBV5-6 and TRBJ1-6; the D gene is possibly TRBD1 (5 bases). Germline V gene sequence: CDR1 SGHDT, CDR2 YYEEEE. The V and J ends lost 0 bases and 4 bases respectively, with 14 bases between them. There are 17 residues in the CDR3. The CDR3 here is CASSLVGPSGYNSPLHF. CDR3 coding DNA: TGTGCCAGCAGCTTGGTGGGACCGAGCGGGTATAATTCACCCCTCCACTTT.

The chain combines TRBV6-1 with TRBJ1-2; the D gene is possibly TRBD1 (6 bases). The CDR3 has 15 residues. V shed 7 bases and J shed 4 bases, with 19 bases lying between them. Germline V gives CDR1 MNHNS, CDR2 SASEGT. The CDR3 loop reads CASNIDTGISYGYTF. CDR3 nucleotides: TGTGCCAGCAATATCGACACAGGGATAAGCTATGGCTACACCTTC.

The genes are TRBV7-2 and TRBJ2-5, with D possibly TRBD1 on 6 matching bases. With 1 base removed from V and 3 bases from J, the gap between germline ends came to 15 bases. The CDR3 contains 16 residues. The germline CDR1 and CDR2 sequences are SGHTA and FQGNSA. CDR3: CASSLEFRGLEETQYF. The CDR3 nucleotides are TGTGCCAGCAGCTTAGAGTTCAGGGGATTAGAAGAGACCCAGTACTTC. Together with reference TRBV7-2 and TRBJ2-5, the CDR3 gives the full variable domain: GAGVSQSPSNKVTEKGKDVELRCDPISGHTALYWYRQSLGQGLEFLIYFQGNSAPDKSGLPSDRFSAERTGGSVSTLTIQRTQQEDSAVYLCASSLEFRGLEETQYFGPGTRLLVL.

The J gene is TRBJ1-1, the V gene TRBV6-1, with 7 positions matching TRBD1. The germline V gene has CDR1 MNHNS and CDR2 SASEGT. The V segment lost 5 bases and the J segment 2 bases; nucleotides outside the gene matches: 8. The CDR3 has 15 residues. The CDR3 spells CASSLQGFPNTEAFF. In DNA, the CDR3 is TGTGCCAGCAGTCTACAGGGGTTCCCAAACACTGAAGCTTTCTTT.

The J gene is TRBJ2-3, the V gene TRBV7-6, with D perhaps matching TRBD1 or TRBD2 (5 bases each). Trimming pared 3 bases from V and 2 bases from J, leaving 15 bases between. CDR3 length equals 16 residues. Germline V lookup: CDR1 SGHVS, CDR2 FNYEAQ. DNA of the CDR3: TGTGCCAGCAGCTTGAATAACGGGGCGACCACAGATACGCAGTATTTT. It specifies CASSLNNGATTDTQYF. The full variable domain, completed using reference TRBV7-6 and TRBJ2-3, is GAGVSQSPRYKVTKRGQDVALRCDPISGHVSLYWYRQALGQGPEFLTYFNYEAQQDKSGLPNDRFSAERPEGSISTLTIQRTEQRDSAMYRCASSLNNGATTDTQYFGPGTRLTVL.

The CDR3 nucleotides read TGTGCCAGCAGCTTAGTTTTGGGACAAGGGGTTTACGAGCAGTACTTC. Translating it yields CASSLVLGQGVYEQYF. The rearrangement links TRBV7-8 to TRBJ2-7, with D possibly being TRBD1 (6 bases). The CDR3 covers 16 residues. Deletions cut 1 base from V and 4 bases from J, with 17 bases between. Germline CDR1 reads SGHVS; CDR2 reads FQNEAQ.

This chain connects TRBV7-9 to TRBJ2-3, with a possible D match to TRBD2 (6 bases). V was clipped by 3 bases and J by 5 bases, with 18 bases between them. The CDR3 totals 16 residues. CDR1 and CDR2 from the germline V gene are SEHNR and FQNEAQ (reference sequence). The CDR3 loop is CASSFPRGDWGDTQYF. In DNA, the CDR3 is TGTGCCAGCAGCTTTCCCCGCGGGGACTGGGGAGATACGCAGTATTTT.

For the CDR3, the DNA is TGTGCCAGCAGCCTACGCCTGGACTCCGATGGAGATACGCAGTATTTT. Protein: CASSLRLDSDGDTQYF. The chain employs TRBV11-2 and TRBJ2-3, with a tentative D call TRBD2 (5 bases). Germline V gene lookup returns CDR1 SGHAT and CDR2 FQNNGV. Trimming removed 5 bases at V and 5 bases at J, with 20 bases between. The CDR3 extends over 16 amino acids.

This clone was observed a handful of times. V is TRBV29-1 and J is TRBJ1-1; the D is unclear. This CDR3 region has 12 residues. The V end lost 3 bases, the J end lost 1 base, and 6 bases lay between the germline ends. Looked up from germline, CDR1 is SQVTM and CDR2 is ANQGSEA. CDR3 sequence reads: CSVDRQNTEAFF. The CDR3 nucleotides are TGCAGCGTTGACAGACAGAACACTGAAGCTTTCTTT.

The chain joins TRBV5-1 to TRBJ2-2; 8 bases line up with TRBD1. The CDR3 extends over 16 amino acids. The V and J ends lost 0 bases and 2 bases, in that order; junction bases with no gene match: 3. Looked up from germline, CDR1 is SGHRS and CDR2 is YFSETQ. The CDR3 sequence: CASSLGTGFNTGELFF. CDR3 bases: TGCGCCAGCAGCTTGGGGACAGGGTTTAACACCGGGGAGCTGTTTTTT.

The CDR3 nucleotides read TGTGCCAGTAGTAGTGGCGGTTGGCAAGAGACCCAGTACTTC. It encodes CASSSGGWQETQYF. This rearrangement joins TRBV19 to TRBJ2-5; D ambiguous. The germline gives CDR1 LNHDA, CDR2 SQIVND (reference sequence). This CDR3 has 14 amino acids. V lost 4 bases to trimming and J lost 2 bases, with 11 bases between them. Supplemented by reference TRBV19 and TRBJ2-5, the full variable domain reads DGGITQSPKYLFRKEGQNVTLSCEQNLNHDAMYWYRQDPGQGLRLIYYSQIVNDFQKGDIAEGYSVSREKKESFPLTVTSAQKNPTAFYLCASSSGGWQETQYFGPGTRLLVL.

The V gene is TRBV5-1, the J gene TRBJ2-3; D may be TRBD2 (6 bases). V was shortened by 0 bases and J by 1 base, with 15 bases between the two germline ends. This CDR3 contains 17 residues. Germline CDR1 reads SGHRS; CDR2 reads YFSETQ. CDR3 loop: CASSLDPQGGGTDTQYF. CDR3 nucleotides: TGCGCCAGCAGCTTGGACCCCCAGGGAGGCGGCACAGATACGCAGTATTTT. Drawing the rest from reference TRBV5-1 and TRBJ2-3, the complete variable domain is KAGVTQTPRYLIKTRGQQVTLSCSPISGHRSVSWYQQTPGQGLQFLFEYFSETQRNKGNFPGRFSGRQFSNSRSEMNVSTLELGDSALYLCASSLDPQGGGTDTQYFGPGTRLTVL.

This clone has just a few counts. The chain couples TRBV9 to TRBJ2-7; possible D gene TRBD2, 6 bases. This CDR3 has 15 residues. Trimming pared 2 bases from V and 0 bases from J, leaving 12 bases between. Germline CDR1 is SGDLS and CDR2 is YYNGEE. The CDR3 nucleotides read TGTGCCAGCAGCGTCCGGGACTCAAGCTCCTACGAGCAGTACTTC. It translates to CASSVRDSSSYEQYF.

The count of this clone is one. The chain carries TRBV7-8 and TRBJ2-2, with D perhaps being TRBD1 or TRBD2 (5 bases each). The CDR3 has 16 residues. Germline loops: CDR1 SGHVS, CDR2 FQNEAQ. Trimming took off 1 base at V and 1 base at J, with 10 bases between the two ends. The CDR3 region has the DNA TGTGCCAGCAGCTTAGACGGGACCATGAACACCGGGGAGCTGTTTTTT. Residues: CASSLDGTMNTGELFF.

CDR3 protein: CAWSGLSGGGTDTQYF. CDR3 bases: TGTGCCTGGAGTGGACTGAGCGGGGGGGGCACAGATACGCAGTATTTT. J is TRBJ2-3 and V is TRBV30, with 10 positions matching TRBD2. Germline CDR1 and CDR2: GTSNPN and SVGIG (reference sequence). The ends lost 1 base at V and 1 base at J; junction bases unmatched: 5. This CDR3 is 16 amino acids long.

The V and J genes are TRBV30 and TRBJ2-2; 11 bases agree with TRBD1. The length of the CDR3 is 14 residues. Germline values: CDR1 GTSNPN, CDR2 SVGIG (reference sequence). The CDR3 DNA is TGTGCAGCGGACAGGGGGCTAAACACCGGGGAGCTGTTTTTT. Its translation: CAADRGLNTGELFF.

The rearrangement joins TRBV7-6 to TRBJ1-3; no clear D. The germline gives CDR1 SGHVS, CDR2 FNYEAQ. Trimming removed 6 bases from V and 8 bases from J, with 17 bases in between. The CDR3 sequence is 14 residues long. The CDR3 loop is CASSRAGPEDTIYF. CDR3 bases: TGTGCCAGCAGTAGGGCAGGCCCCGAGGACACCATATATTTT. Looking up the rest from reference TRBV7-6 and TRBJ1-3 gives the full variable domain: GAGVSQSPRYKVTKRGQDVALRCDPISGHVSLYWYRQALGQGPEFLTYFNYEAQQDKSGLPNDRFSAERPEGSISTLTIQRTEQRDSAMYRCASSRAGPEDTIYFGEGSWLTVV.

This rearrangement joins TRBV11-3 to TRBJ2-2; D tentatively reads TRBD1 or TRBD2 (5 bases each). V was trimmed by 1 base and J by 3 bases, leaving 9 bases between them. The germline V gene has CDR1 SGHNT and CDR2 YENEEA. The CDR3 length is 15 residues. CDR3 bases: TGTGCCAGCAGCTTAGGGCAGGGAGACACCGGGGAGCTGTTTTTT. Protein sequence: CASSLGQGDTGELFF.